This T cell receptor (beta chain) was identified in a study of regulatory T cells in long-lasting Graves disease. Time point described: newly diagnosed GD, antithyroid drugs for less than 3 months. After RNA was extracted from PBMCs, the TCR library was made from it. This clonotype was found many times. Its antigen is as yet unknown. Study-wide findings and caveats: Persistent disease showed a preference for TRBV28, TRBJ1-2 and TRBJ2-5. Patients with persistent Graves' had lower TCR diversity than newly diagnosed patients.

The TCR beta library used iRepertoire HTBI primers with Arm-PCR amplification of CDR3. Per the authors' pipeline: Looking across samples, the authors found under 70 TRBV and 14 TRBJ segments. MiXCR, applied by TCRdb to the multiplex PCR reads, yields one record per CDR3 protein. Here the V and J calls rest on TCRdb's processing, not on the authors' analysis. Of 350,000 to 450,000 distinct CDR3 sequences listed, 15% are singletons. This CDR3 has 14 amino acids. Deletions cut 2 bases from V and 1 base from J, with 9 bases between. The germline V gene has CDR1 SGHRS and CDR2 YFSETQ. Another study also made use of these data, one on T cells in Graves' hyperthyroidism and ophthalmopathy. From that second work: A patient was excluded if there was uncontrolled infection, other autoimmune disease, pregnancy or lactation.

The TCR was taken from a woman aged 35 to 49 with Graves disease. This chain uses TRBV5-1 with TRBJ2-5; D is unresolved. Sequenced material: peripheral blood mononuclear cells (PBMCs), taken at new diagnosis, from a patient treated with antithyroid drugs. This CDR3 is CASSFRSLQETQYF. In nucleotides, the CDR3 is TGCGCCAGCAGCTTTCGATCGCTCCAAGAGACCCAGTACTTC.